This T cell receptor (beta chain) was sequenced in a study of CD8+CD57+ T cells in acquired aplastic anemia. Only patients with CD8+CD57+ cell expansion on flow cytometry were chosen for sequencing. The enrolled patients all had severe acquired aplastic anemia. Patients had received no therapy at the time of blood sampling. This clonotype was recorded many times. TCR beta VDJ and CDR3 profiles were obtained from a genomic DNA template. A single record per CDR3 protein comes from TCRdb applying MiXCR to the reads. This table holds under 200,000 distinct CDR3 sequences, more than 40% found once. The germline V and J ends were trimmed by 0 bases and 6 bases, with 29 bases remaining between them. The V gene's germline CDR1 is LNHNV and CDR2 YYDKDF (reference sequence). The CDR3 loop spans 20 amino acids.

The specimen sequenced was sorted CD4+, CD8+, or CD8+CD57+ T cells (not recorded which) from PBMCs. The chain uses TRBV15 and TRBJ1-2; D not resolved. This TCR was recovered from a human donor with aplastic anemia. CDR3 sequence reads: CATSRDEMRHTAAGGDGYTF. CDR3 nucleotides: TGTGCCACCAGCAGAGATGAGATGCGGCACACCGCAGCGGGAGGAGATGGCTACACCTTC.